This entry describes one T cell receptor beta chain. This sample was taken from a study of blood T cells in healthy people across ages. The use of a sample-barcoded 5' primer and a J-beta primer mix characterized a second PCR of about 7 to 12 cycles. TCRdb re-called the 5' RACE reads with MiXCR, one entry per CDR3 protein. The sample consists of roughly 700,000 distinct CDR3 sequences, about 52% of them appearing once. The CDR3 has 15 amino acids. V gave up 4 bases and J gave up 6 bases; unmatched junction bases: 8. Looked up from germline, CDR1 is SGHDT and CDR2 is YYEEEE. The sequencing input was blood. V and J are TRBV5-6 and TRBJ2-1, with 9 positions matching TRBD2. The clonotype originates from a woman in her sixties or seventies in good health. The DNA of the CDR3 is TGTGCCAGCAGCCCGACGCGGACTAGCGTCAATGAGCAGTTCTTC. This codes for CASSPTRTSVNEQFF.